The clone carrying this T cell receptor beta chain occurred many times. This sample stems from a study of naive and memory T cell subsets. The V end lost 7 bases, the J end lost 0 bases, and 16 bases lay between the germline ends. This CDR3 spans 15 amino acids. Germline values: CDR1 MNHNS, CDR2 SASEGT. Blood and skin TCR RNA was reverse transcribed with alpha and beta constant primers. MiXCR was run by TCRdb on the UMI-ligation and nested PCR reads, yielding one entry per CDR3 protein. The table lists 15,000 to 20,000 distinct CDR3 sequences, approximately 9.6% of them singletons. The treatment: skin biopsy from PPD injection site in Mantoux-positive individual. Cells were not sorted; total RNA input targeted roughly 1 to 1000 ng. Individuals with a positive Mantoux test gave biopsies from PPD-injected skin.

This clonotype was obtained from an adult in good health. This material consisted of skin, taken from a tuberculin skin test site. The chain links TRBV6-1 to TRBJ2-7; perhaps TRBD2 as D (6 bases). The CDR3 DNA follows: TGTGCCAGCACCCCCCTGGGGGGAGACTCCTACGAGCAGTACTTC. Its protein is CASTPLGGDSYEQYF.